Listed below are T cell receptor beta chains from one sample, sequenced in a study of shared clonotypes between healthy human individuals. The data were produced by immunoSEQ multiplex PCR, yet TCRdb's version contains in-frame clones alone and is incomplete. Of under 1 million clones in the sample, approximately 92% were seen once. The sample taken for sequencing was naive CD8+ T cells sorted from blood. These TCRs come from a man younger than 45 in good health. Both conserved end residues are part of each CDR3. Fields, in order: V gene, J gene, CDR3 length, clone size, D gene, CDR3 protein, CDR3 DNA. A D gene is named only where the DNA matches it firmly. Clone size is stated in some rows and not others, as once, few, many or a class when expanded.

TRBV4-3,TRBJ2-7,13,.,.,CASSQDRAGEQYF,TGCGCCAGCAGCCAAGATCGGGCAGGCGAGCAGTACTTC
TRBV9,TRBJ1-4,15,.,.,CASSPSGGSNEKLFF,TGTGCCAGCAGCCCCTCCGGCGGATCTAATGAAAAACTGTTTTTT
TRBV7-9,TRBJ1-2,13,.,.,CASSFQTNYGYTF,TGTGCCAGCAGCTTCCAGACGAACTATGGCTACACCTTC
TRBV4-3,TRBJ2-3,15,.,.,CASSPLVYHTDTQYF,TGCGCCAGCAGCCCTCTCGTGTACCACACAGATACGCAGTATTTT
TRBV28,TRBJ2-1,16,.,TRBD1,CASSFPGGRSYNEQFF,TGTGCCAGCAGTTTCCCAGGGGGAAGGTCCTACAATGAGCAGTTCTTC
TRBV7-9,TRBJ2-4,15,.,TRBD1,CASSSRTGPKNIQYF,TGTGCCAGCAGCTCTCGGACAGGGCCCAAAAACATTCAGTACTTC
TRBV15,TRBJ2-3,15,.,TRBD1,CATSPRGQGTDTQYF,TGTGCCACCAGCCCCCGAGGACAGGGAACAGATACGCAGTATTTT
TRBV27,TRBJ2-7,11,few,.,CACGRSYEQYF,TGTGCCTGTGGCCGCTCCTACGAGCAGTACTTC
TRBV5-1,TRBJ1-2,14,.,.,CASSLLQGKDGYTF,TGCGCCAGCAGCTTGTTACAGGGTAAAGATGGCTACACCTTC
TRBV27,TRBJ2-5,16,.,TRBD2,CASRSGTSGKQETQYF,TGTGCCAGCAGGTCTGGGACTAGCGGGAAACAAGAGACCCAGTACTTC
TRBV7-8,TRBJ1-2,15,.,.,CASSLAARSRGGYTF,TGTGCCAGCAGCTTAGCAGCACGGTCCCGCGGCGGCTACACCTTC
TRBV4-1,TRBJ2-7,14,.,.,CASSMTPGPYEQYF,TGCGCCAGCAGCATGACACCGGGGCCCTACGAGCAGTACTTC
TRBV15,TRBJ2-5,15,.,.,CATMRQSGAKETQYF,TGTGCCACCATGCGGCAAAGCGGAGCCAAAGAGACCCAGTACTTC
TRBV11-2,TRBJ2-1,13,.,.,CASSSSLEFEQFF,TGTGCCAGCAGCTCAAGCCTGGAGTTTGAGCAGTTCTTC
TRBV27,TRBJ1-5,15,.,.,CASSFNRNSNQPQHF,TGTGCCAGCAGTTTCAACAGGAATAGCAATCAGCCCCAGCATTTT
TRBV28,TRBJ2-5,14,.,.,CASSSLDGQETQYF,TGTGCCAGCAGTTCCTTGGACGGACAAGAGACCCAGTACTTC
TRBV27,TRBJ1-1,13,.,.,CASSMDEGTEAFF,TGTGCCAGCAGCATGGACGAGGGGACTGAAGCTTTCTTT
TRBV6-1,TRBJ1-1,11,.,.,CASRVGSEAFF,TGTGCCAGCAGGGTCGGCAGTGAAGCTTTCTTT
TRBV28,TRBJ1-5,15,.,.,CASQGSNRYNQPQHF,TGTGCCAGTCAGGGATCGAACAGGTACAATCAGCCCCAGCATTTT
TRBV10-2,TRBJ2-7,11,few,.,CATRRGGEQYF,TGCGCCACCAGGAGAGGTGGCGAGCAGTACTTC
TRBV28,TRBJ2-3,12,.,.,CASGLDTDTQYF,TGTGCCAGCGGCTTGGACACAGATACGCAGTATTTT
TRBV14,TRBJ2-3,14,.,.,CASSPIWIADTQYF,TGTGCCAGCAGCCCAATCTGGATCGCAGATACGCAGTATTTT
TRBV6-1,TRBJ1-2,11,.,.,CASSGAGGYTF,TGTGCCAGCTCGGGGGCGGGCGGCTACACCTTC
TRBV4-1,TRBJ1-1,17,.,TRBD1,CASSQPGQGALETEAFF,TGCGCCAGCAGCCAACCCGGACAGGGGGCGTTGGAGACTGAAGCTTTCTTT
TRBV27,TRBJ2-7,16,once,TRBD2,CASSLSAGGFPYEQYF,TGTGCCAGCAGTTTATCGGCGGGAGGCTTTCCCTACGAGCAGTACTTC
TRBV7-9,TRBJ2-2,15,.,.,CASSLLAQNTGELFF,TGTGCCAGCAGCTTACTCGCACAGAACACCGGGGAGCTGTTTTTT
TRBV15,TRBJ2-2,15,once,TRBD2,CATSMLGSREGELFF,TGTGCCACCAGCATGCTGGGGTCGCGGGAGGGGGAGCTGTTTTTT
TRBV9,TRBJ1-4,14,.,.,CASSVGGGTEKLFF,TGTGCCAGCAGCGTAGGGGGCGGGACTGAAAAACTGTTTTTT
TRBV9,TRBJ1-3,16,.,TRBD1,CASSVATGQGGNTIYF,TGTGCCAGCAGCGTAGCGACGGGACAGGGGGGAAACACCATATATTTT
TRBV6-1,TRBJ1-4,18,.,.,CASSDVGVTTTFNEKLFF,TGTGCCAGCAGTGATGTAGGGGTCACGACCACCTTCAATGAAAAACTGTTTTTT
TRBV7-9,TRBJ2-1,15,.,.,CASSPTLDSYNEQFF,TGTGCCAGCAGCCCGACCCTAGACAGTTACAATGAGCAGTTCTTC
TRBV19,TRBJ2-1,15,.,TRBD2,CASSMTSGPYNEQFF,TGTGCCAGTAGTATGACTAGCGGCCCCTACAATGAGCAGTTCTTC
TRBV7-9,TRBJ2-6,15,.,.,CASREGDLGANVLTF,TGTGCCAGCAGAGAGGGGGACCTGGGGGCCAACGTCCTGACTTTC
TRBV13,TRBJ2-1,15,.,TRBD1,CASSPLQGASTEQFF,TGTGCCAGCAGCCCGCTCCAGGGGGCGAGTACTGAGCAGTTCTTC
TRBV19,TRBJ1-1,13,.,.,CASSGPINTEAFF,TGTGCCAGTTCGGGGCCCATTAACACTGAAGCTTTCTTT
TRBV10-3,TRBJ2-1,23,.,TRBD2,CAISEPISGLAFTGSSSYNEQFF,TGTGCCATCAGTGAGCCTATCTCGGGACTAGCTTTTACCGGATCCAGCTCCTACAATGAGCAGTTCTTC
TRBV11-3,TRBJ2-7,13,.,TRBD1,CASSSRDSYEQYF,TGTGCCAGCAGCTCCCGGGACAGTTACGAGCAGTACTTC
TRBV7-2,TRBJ2-7,14,.,.,CASSLGGRGYEQYF,TGTGCCAGCAGCTTAGGAGGCCGGGGGTACGAGCAGTACTTC
TRBV7-9,TRBJ2-5,15,.,TRBD2,CASSLPEREGETQYF,TGTGCCAGCAGCTTACCTGAGCGGGAAGGGGAGACCCAGTACTTC
TRBV6-4,TRBJ1-1,14,.,TRBD1,CASSEATGVAEAFF,TGTGCCAGCAGTGAAGCGACAGGGGTCGCTGAAGCTTTCTTT
TRBV13,TRBJ2-7,18,.,.,CASSNIGSIGTDSYEQYF,TGTGCCAGCAGCAATATTGGAAGTATCGGCACAGACTCCTACGAGCAGTACTTC
TRBV2,TRBJ2-7,11,.,TRBD1,CASSGGTESYF,TGTGCCAGCAGTGGAGGGACAGAGTCTTACTTC
TRBV10-2,TRBJ2-7,12,.,TRBD2,CASSSGGSEQYF,TGCGCCAGCAGTTCCGGGGGGAGCGAGCAGTACTTC
TRBV27,TRBJ1-1,14,.,.,CASSLVRGNTEAFF,TGTGCCAGCAGTTTAGTCAGGGGGAACACTGAAGCTTTCTTT
TRBV7-9,TRBJ2-1,16,.,TRBD1,CASSSPGQGAGHEQFF,TGTGCCAGCAGCTCCCCGGGACAGGGGGCAGGCCATGAGCAGTTCTTC
TRBV7-9,TRBJ1-2,17,.,.,CASSFVPGSAPNYGYTF,TGTGCCAGCAGCTTCGTTCCAGGCTCGGCTCCTAACTATGGCTACACCTTC
TRBV30,TRBJ2-1,14,.,.,CAWRRRALDNEQFF,TGTGCCTGGAGGCGGCGGGCGTTAGACAATGAGCAGTTCTTC
TRBV7-9,TRBJ2-1,12,.,.,CASRGGLNEQFF,TGTGCCAGCAGGGGCGGACTCAATGAGCAGTTCTTC
TRBV10-2,TRBJ1-5,15,.,.,CASSEVGGNYQPQHF,TGCGCCAGCAGTGAGGTTGGAGGTAACTATCAGCCCCAGCATTTT
TRBV9,TRBJ2-7,14,.,.,CASSVAVGGYEQYF,TGTGCCAGCAGCGTAGCTGTGGGCGGGTACGAGCAGTACTTC
TRBV14,TRBJ2-2,15,.,.,CASSPGRGRGGELFF,TGTGCCAGCAGCCCGGGGAGGGGGCGCGGCGGGGAGCTGTTTTTT
TRBV4-3,TRBJ2-3,17,.,TRBD2,CASSQDPLAGATDTQYF,TGCGCCAGCAGCCAGGATCCCCTAGCGGGAGCTACAGATACGCAGTATTTT
TRBV4-3,TRBJ2-7,15,.,.,CASSQVGARNYEQYF,TGCGCCAGCAGCCAAGTTGGAGCCAGGAACTACGAGCAGTACTTC
TRBV27,TRBJ2-7,14,.,TRBD1,CASSSGTAYYEQYF,TGTGCCAGCAGCTCCGGGACAGCTTACTACGAGCAGTACTTC
TRBV7-6,TRBJ1-4,15,.,.,CASSGPGAANEKLFF,TGTGCCAGCAGCGGCCCAGGGGCGGCTAATGAAAAACTGTTTTTT
TRBV23-1,TRBJ2-3,18,.,.,CASSQRVTGPPNPDTQYF,TGCGCCAGCAGTCAACGAGTCACAGGGCCGCCCAATCCAGATACGCAGTATTTT